The rows below give T cell receptor beta chains drawn from one sample of a study of blood T cell repertoires in COVID-19. Generated by immunoSEQ multiplex PCR, the TCRdb table keeps only in-frame clones and is missing some. The sample records nearly 250,000 clones, roughly 86% being singletons. Material for sequencing was peripheral blood. The receptors come from a woman aged 55-70 years who had recovered from COVID-19. CDR3s include the opening cysteine and the closing phenylalanine or tryptophan. The D gene is left open where the match is weak. Only some rows state a clone size, as once, few, many or a class for expanded clones.

d_gene: TRBD1
abundance: few
len: 14
v_gene: TRBV27
j_gene: TRBJ2-5
CDR3nt: TGTGCCAGCGGGTTCACAGGGGACCAAGAGACCCAGTACTTC
CDR3aa: CASGFTGDQETQYF

d_gene: TRBD1
abundance: -
len: 14
v_gene: TRBV11-3
j_gene: TRBJ2-1
CDR3nt: TGTGCCAGCAGTCGAGCCGGGACAGGGAATGAGCAGTTCTTC
CDR3aa: CASSRAGTGNEQFF

d_gene: -
abundance: -
len: 13
v_gene: TRBV7-3
j_gene: TRBJ1-1
CDR3nt: TGTGCCAGCAGCTTACACATGAACACTGAAGCTTTCTTT
CDR3aa: CASSLHMNTEAFF

d_gene: -
abundance: -
len: 12
v_gene: TRBV5-1
j_gene: TRBJ2-1
CDR3nt: TGCGCCAGCAGCTTGGTCGGGGGAGAGCAGTTCTTC
CDR3aa: CASSLVGGEQFF

d_gene: -
abundance: -
len: 16
v_gene: TRBV5-8
j_gene: TRBJ2-6
CDR3nt: TGTGCCAGCAGCACGCCTCTGGGAGCTGGGGCCAACGTCCTGACTTTC
CDR3aa: CASSTPLGAGANVLTF

d_gene: -
abundance: -
len: 15
v_gene: TRBV5-1
j_gene: TRBJ2-7
CDR3nt: TGCGCCAGCAGCTTGGACCCCGGGGGGCCCAGCGAGCAGTACTTC
CDR3aa: CASSLDPGGPSEQYF

d_gene: -
abundance: once
len: 14
v_gene: TRBV19
j_gene: TRBJ1-1
CDR3nt: TGTGCCAGTAATCCAAGGGGTCGTGGGACTGAAGCTTTCTTT
CDR3aa: CASNPRGRGTEAFF

d_gene: -
abundance: -
len: 16
v_gene: TRBV9
j_gene: TRBJ2-7
CDR3nt: TGTGCCAGCAGCGTAGGAGGGGAGGCCAGGGCCTACGAGCAGTACTTC
CDR3aa: CASSVGGEARAYEQYF

d_gene: -
abundance: -
len: 14
v_gene: TRBV29-1
j_gene: TRBJ2-2
CDR3nt: TGCAGCGTGCTATATGAAGCGAACACCGGGGAGCTGTTTTTT
CDR3aa: CSVLYEANTGELFF

d_gene: -
abundance: -
len: 12
v_gene: TRBV5-1
j_gene: TRBJ2-3
CDR3nt: TGCGCCAGCAGCTTGGACCGGGGTCCTAGTGGTTTT
CDR3aa: CASSLDRGPSGF

d_gene: TRBD1
abundance: -
len: 15
v_gene: TRBV28
j_gene: TRBJ2-5
CDR3nt: TGTGCCAGCAGATCACAGGGGTATTCCCAAGAGACCCAGTACTTC
CDR3aa: CASRSQGYSQETQYF

d_gene: TRBD1
abundance: -
len: 15
v_gene: TRBV9
j_gene: TRBJ2-7
CDR3nt: TGTGCCAGCAGCGCTACATCCGGGACAGAGGCCGAGCAGTACTTC
CDR3aa: CASSATSGTEAEQYF

d_gene: -
abundance: -
len: 11
v_gene: TRBV6-6
j_gene: TRBJ2-7
CDR3nt: TGTGCCAGCAGCCCTAACTACGAGCAGTACTTC
CDR3aa: CASSPNYEQYF

d_gene: TRBD1
abundance: -
len: 15
v_gene: TRBV6-5
j_gene: TRBJ1-1
CDR3nt: TGTGCCAGCAGTTTCGGACAGGGTAGGGACACTGAAGCTTTCTTT
CDR3aa: CASSFGQGRDTEAFF

d_gene: -
abundance: -
len: 12
v_gene: TRBV28
j_gene: TRBJ1-2
CDR3nt: TGTGCCAGCAGGACGAGGTCCTATGGCTACACCTTC
CDR3aa: CASRTRSYGYTF

d_gene: -
abundance: few
len: 15
v_gene: TRBV11-3
j_gene: TRBJ1-6
CDR3nt: TGTGCCAGCAGCTTAGATTCGGGTTCGCGTTCACCCCTCCACTTT
CDR3aa: CASSLDSGSRSPLHF

d_gene: -
abundance: -
len: 14
v_gene: TRBV19
j_gene: TRBJ1-5
CDR3nt: TGTGCCAGTAGTATTGGAGGAGGGGAGCAGCCCCAGCATTTT
CDR3aa: CASSIGGGEQPQHF

d_gene: TRBD1
abundance: -
len: 15
v_gene: TRBV28
j_gene: TRBJ1-2
CDR3nt: TGTGCCAGCAGTTCAGGACAGGGGGTCACCTATGGCTACACCTTC
CDR3aa: CASSSGQGVTYGYTF